This T cell receptor beta chain originates from a study of blood T cells in healthy people across ages. The length of the CDR3 is 12 residues. V shed 6 bases and J shed 5 bases, with 10 bases lying between them. CDR1 is SNHLY and CDR2 is FYNNEI in the germline V gene. A second PCR of 7 to 11 cycles used a sample-barcoded 5' primer and a J-beta primer mix. Researchers report that a template-switch adaptor with 12 random nucleotides tagged each cDNA molecule. A single record per CDR3 protein comes from TCRdb applying MiXCR to the 5' RACE reads. Of hundreds of thousands of distinct CDR3 sequences listed, 55% to 70% are singletons. There are a few counts of this clonotype. What it binds is not known. Peripheral blood, about 10 milliliters per donor, was collected. Study conclusions and caveats: Any changes in expanded clonotypes were possibly confounded, as donor CMV status remained unknown.

This rearrangement joins TRBV2 to TRBJ2-5; D remains ambiguous. The receptor comes from a man in his thirties or forties in good health. The specimen was blood. The DNA for the CDR3 is TGTGCCAGCAGCAGCAGAACGGAGACCCAGTACTTC. It codes for CASSSRTETQYF.